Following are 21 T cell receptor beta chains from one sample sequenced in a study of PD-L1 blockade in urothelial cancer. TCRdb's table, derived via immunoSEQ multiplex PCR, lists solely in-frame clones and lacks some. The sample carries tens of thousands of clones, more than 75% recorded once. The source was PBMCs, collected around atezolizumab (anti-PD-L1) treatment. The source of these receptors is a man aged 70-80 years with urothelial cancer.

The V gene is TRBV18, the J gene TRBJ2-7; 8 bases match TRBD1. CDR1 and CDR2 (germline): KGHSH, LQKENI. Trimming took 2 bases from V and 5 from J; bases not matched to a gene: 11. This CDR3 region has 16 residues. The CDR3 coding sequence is TGTGCCAGCTCACCAGTAACTCCGGGACAGGTCCACGAGCAGTACTTC. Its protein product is CASSPVTPGQVHEQYF.

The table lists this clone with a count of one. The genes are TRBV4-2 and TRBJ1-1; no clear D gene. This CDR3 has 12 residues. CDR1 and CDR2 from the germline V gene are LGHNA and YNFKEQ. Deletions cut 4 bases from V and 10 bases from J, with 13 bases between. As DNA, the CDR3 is TGTGCCAGCAGCCCCGGGGTCGGAGGAGCTTTCTTT. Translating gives CASSPGVGGAFF.

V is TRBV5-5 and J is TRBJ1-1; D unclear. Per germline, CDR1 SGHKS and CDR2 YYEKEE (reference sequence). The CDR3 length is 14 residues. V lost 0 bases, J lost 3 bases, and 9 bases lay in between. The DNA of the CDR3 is TGTGCCAGCAGCTTGGCCGTGGCTGACACTGAAGCTTTCTTT. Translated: CASSLAVADTEAFF.

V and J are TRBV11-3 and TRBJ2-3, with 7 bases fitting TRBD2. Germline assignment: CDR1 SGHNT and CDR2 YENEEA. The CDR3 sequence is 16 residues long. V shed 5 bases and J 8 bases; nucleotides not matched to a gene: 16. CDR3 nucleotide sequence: TGTGCCAGCAGCCCTAGACTAGCCGGGGGAATGGGTACGCAGTATTTT. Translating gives CASSPRLAGGMGTQYF.

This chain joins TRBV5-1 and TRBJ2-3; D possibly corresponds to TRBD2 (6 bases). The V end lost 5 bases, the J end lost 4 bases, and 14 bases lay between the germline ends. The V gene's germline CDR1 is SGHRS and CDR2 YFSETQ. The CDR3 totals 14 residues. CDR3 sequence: CASSTGGGADTQYF. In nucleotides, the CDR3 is TGCGCCAGCAGTACCGGGGGTGGGGCAGATACGCAGTATTTT.

The CDR3 sequence is CSGGLAGEIGQFF. DNA for the CDR3: TGCAGCGGGGGACTAGCGGGAGAGATTGGGCAGTTCTTC. V is TRBV29-1 and J is TRBJ2-1; 14 bases are a match to TRBD2. With V trimmed by 7 bases and J by 12 bases, 8 bases remained unmatched. The CDR3 has 13 residues. CDR1 SQVTM and CDR2 ANQGSEA come from the germline V gene.

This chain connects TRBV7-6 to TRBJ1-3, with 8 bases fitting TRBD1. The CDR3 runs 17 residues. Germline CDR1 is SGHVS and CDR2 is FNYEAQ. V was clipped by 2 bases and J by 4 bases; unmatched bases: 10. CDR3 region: CASSLPTGDPGGNTIYF. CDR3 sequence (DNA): TGTGCCAGCAGCTTACCGACAGGGGACCCAGGCGGAAACACCATATATTTT.

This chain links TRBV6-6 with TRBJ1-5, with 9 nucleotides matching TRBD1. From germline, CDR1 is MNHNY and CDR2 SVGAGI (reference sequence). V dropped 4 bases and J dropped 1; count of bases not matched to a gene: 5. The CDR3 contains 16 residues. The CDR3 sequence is CASSFLTGGSNQPQHF. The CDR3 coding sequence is TGTGCCAGCAGTTTCTTGACAGGGGGAAGCAATCAGCCCCAGCATTTT.

The chain's CDR3 is CASSPHGGAYEQYF. CDR3 bases: TGTGCCAGCAGTCCACATGGGGGGGCCTACGAGCAGTACTTC. J is TRBJ2-7 and V is TRBV27; the match to TRBD2 covers 7 bases. Trimming took 5 bases from V and 2 from J; bases not matched to a gene: 6. The germline V gene encodes CDR1 MNHEY and CDR2 SMNVEV (reference sequence). The CDR3 covers 14 residues.

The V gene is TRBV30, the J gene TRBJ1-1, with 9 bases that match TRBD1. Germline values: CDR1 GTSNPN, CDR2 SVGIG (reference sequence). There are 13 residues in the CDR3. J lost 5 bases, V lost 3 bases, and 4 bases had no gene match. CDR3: CAWRGDRETEAFF. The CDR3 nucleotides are TGTGCCTGGAGGGGGGACAGGGAGACTGAAGCTTTCTTT.

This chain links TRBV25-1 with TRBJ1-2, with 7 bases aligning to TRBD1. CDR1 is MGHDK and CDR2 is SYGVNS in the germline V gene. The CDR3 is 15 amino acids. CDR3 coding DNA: TGTGCTAAGGGGGCCTTGGCAGCAGCAGACTATGGCTACACCTTC. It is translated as CAKGALAAADYGYTF.

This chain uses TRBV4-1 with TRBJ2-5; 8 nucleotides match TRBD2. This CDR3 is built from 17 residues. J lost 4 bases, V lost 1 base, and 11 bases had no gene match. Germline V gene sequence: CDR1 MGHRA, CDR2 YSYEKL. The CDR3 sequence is CASSQAETSGYRETQYF. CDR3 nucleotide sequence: TGCGCCAGCAGCCAAGCTGAAACTAGCGGCTATCGAGAGACCCAGTACTTC.

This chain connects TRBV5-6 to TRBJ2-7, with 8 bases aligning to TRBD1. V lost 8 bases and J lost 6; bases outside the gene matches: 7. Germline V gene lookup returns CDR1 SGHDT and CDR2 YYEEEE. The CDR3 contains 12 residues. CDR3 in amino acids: CASSTGDREQYF. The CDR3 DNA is TGTGCCAGTTCGACAGGGGATCGCGAGCAGTACTTC.

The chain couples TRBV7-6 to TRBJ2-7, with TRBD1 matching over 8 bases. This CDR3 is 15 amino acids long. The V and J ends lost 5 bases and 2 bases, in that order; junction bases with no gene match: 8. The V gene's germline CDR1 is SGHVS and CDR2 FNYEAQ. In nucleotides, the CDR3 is TGTGCCAGCAGCCTACGGGACAGGAGTCCCTACGAGCAGTACTTC. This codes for CASSLRDRSPYEQYF. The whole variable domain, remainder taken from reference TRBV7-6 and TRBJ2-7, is GAGVSQSPRYKVTKRGQDVALRCDPISGHVSLYWYRQALGQGPEFLTYFNYEAQQDKSGLPNDRFSAERPEGSISTLTIQRTEQRDSAMYRCASSLRDRSPYEQYFGPGTRLTVT.

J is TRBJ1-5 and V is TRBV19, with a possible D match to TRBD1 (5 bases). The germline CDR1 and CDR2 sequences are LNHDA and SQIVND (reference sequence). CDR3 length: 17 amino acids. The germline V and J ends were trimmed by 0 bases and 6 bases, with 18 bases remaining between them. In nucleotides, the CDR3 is TGTGCCAGTAGTATAGATCTCGCAGGGATCCTTTTTCAGCCCCAGCATTTT. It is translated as CASSIDLAGILFQPQHF.

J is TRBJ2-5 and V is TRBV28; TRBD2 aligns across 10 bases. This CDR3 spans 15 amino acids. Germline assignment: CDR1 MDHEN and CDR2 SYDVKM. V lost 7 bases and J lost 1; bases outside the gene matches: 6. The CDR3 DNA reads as TGTGCCAGCACCCCAGCGGGAGGGGGCCAAGAGACCCAGTACTTC. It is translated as CASTPAGGGQETQYF.

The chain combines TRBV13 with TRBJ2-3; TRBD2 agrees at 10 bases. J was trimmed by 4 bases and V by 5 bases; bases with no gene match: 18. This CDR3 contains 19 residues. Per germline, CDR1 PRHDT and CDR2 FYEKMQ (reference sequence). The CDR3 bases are TGTGCCAGCAGCCCTATAGCCCTAGCGGGGGCCGGCCAGGCAGATACGCAGTATTTT. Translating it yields CASSPIALAGAGQADTQYF.

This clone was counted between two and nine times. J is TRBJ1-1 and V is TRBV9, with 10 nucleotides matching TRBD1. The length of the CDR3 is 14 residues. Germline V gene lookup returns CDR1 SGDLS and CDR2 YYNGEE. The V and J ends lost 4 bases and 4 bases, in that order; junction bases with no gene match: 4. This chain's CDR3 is CASSLGQGGTEAFF. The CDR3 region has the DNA TGTGCCAGCAGCTTAGGACAGGGGGGCACTGAAGCTTTCTTT.

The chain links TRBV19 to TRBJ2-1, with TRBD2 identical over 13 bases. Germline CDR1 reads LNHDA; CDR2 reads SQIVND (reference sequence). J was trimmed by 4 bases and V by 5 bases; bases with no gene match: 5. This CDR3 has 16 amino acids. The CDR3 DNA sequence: TGTGCCAGTAGTTTGGGACTAGCGGGGATGTACAATGAGCAGTTCTTC. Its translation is CASSLGLAGMYNEQFF.

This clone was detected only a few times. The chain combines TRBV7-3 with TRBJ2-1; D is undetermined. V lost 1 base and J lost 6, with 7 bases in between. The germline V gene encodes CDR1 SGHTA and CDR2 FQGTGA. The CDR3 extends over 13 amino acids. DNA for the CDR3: TGTGCCAGCAGCTTAAGAGTGCCCAATGAGCAGTTCTTC. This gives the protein CASSLRVPNEQFF.

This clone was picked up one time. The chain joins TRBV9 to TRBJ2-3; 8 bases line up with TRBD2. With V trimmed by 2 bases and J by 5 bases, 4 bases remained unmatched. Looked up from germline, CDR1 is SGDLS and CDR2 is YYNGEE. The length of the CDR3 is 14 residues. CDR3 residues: CASSVSGKLDTQYF. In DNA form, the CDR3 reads TGTGCCAGCAGCGTTAGCGGGAAACTAGATACGCAGTATTTT.